A single sample gave rise to the 32 T cell receptor beta chains below, sequenced in a study of cytomegalovirus exposure and HLA in healthy donors. This table comes from immunoSEQ multiplex PCR, and its TCRdb copy is limited to in-frame clones, with some not included. The profile covers 55,000 to 70,000 clones, with 75% to 95% appearing a single time and 2.2% taken by the ten largest. Sequenced input: PBMCs. All receptors come from a woman in her twenties or thirties in good health and CMV-seronegative.

This chain connects TRBV7-3 to TRBJ2-1; D not resolved. This CDR3 has 16 amino acids. Trimming shortened V by 0 bases and J by 4 bases, and 13 bases separated the two germline ends. The V gene's germline CDR1 is SGHTA and CDR2 FQGTGA. The CDR3 DNA sequence: TGTGCCAGCAGCTTAACTATACAGACCCGATACAATGAGCAGTTCTTC. Its translation is CASSLTIQTRYNEQFF.

The chain combines TRBV9 with TRBJ2-3; the match to TRBD1 covers 9 bases. V was clipped by 3 bases and J by 1 base; unmatched bases: 6. This CDR3 is 16 amino acids long. Per the germline V gene, CDR1 is SGDLS and CDR2 is YYNGEE. The CDR3 DNA sequence: TGTGCCAGCAGCGCACTCACAGGGGGCCGCACAGATACGCAGTATTTT. Encoded protein: CASSALTGGRTDTQYF.

The V gene is TRBV19, the J gene TRBJ2-2; 12 positions agree with TRBD2. The V gene end was trimmed by 3 bases and the J gene end by 2 bases; junction bases not matched to a gene: 13. This CDR3 is 20 amino acids long. Looked up from germline, CDR1 is LNHDA and CDR2 is SQIVND (reference sequence). The CDR3 protein is CASSIFGPSGREKNTGELFF. The DNA of the CDR3 is TGTGCCAGTAGTATTTTTGGGCCTAGCGGGAGGGAGAAAAACACCGGGGAGCTGTTTTTT.

The V call is TRBV6-1, the J call TRBJ1-2, with 8 bases identical to TRBD1. V was clipped by 4 bases and J by 0 bases; unmatched bases: 1. The length of the CDR3 is 14 residues. Germline loops: CDR1 MNHNS, CDR2 SASEGT. The CDR3 nucleotides read TGTGCCAGCAGTGCAGGGGGCTCTAACTATGGCTACACCTTC. As protein: CASSAGGSNYGYTF.

V and J are TRBV30 and TRBJ1-5, with TRBD1 matching over 7 bases. The CDR3 consists of 17 residues. The ends lost 3 bases at V and 0 bases at J; junction bases unmatched: 11. CDR1 and CDR2 (germline): GTSNPN, SVGIG (reference sequence). CDR3 DNA: TGTGCCTGGAGCCGAGACAGGGTGAGAGGTAGCAATCAGCCCCAGCATTTT. Its translation: CAWSRDRVRGSNQPQHF.

This sequence joins TRBV7-2 and TRBJ1-1, with D hard to call. Germline V gene sequence: CDR1 SGHTA, CDR2 FQGNSA. This CDR3 spans 14 amino acids. Between the trimmed V and J ends, which lost 1 base and 0 bases, there was a span of 6 bases. CDR3 nucleotides: TGTGCCAGCAGCTTAGGCCAGATGAACACTGAAGCTTTCTTT. Translation gives CASSLGQMNTEAFF.

The genes are TRBV2 and TRBJ1-2; 7 bases are a match to TRBD1. The CDR3 is 15 amino acids. The V and J ends lost 3 bases and 3 bases, in that order; junction bases with no gene match: 7. Germline CDR1 reads SNHLY; CDR2 reads FYNNEI. DNA for the CDR3: TGTGCCAGCAGTGACGTGCAGGGGGTTGACTATGGCTACACCTTC. As protein: CASSDVQGVDYGYTF.

The gene calls are TRBV30 and TRBJ2-1; no reliable D call. CDR3 length: 11 amino acids. Per germline, CDR1 GTSNPN and CDR2 SVGIG (reference sequence). V was shortened by 8 bases and J by 7 bases, with 12 bases between the two germline ends. CDR3 sequence: CAEVQKNEQFF. The CDR3 coding sequence is TGTGCCGAGGTGCAGAAAAATGAGCAGTTCTTC.

CDR3 loop: CASSVASGRQETQYF. As DNA, the CDR3 is TGTGCCAGCAGCGTAGCTTCGGGTCGGCAAGAGACCCAGTACTTC. The chain employs TRBV9 and TRBJ2-5; no clear D gene. The germline V gene encodes CDR1 SGDLS and CDR2 YYNGEE. Trimming removed 0 bases from V and 2 bases from J, with 11 bases in between. The CDR3 has 15 amino acids. Based on the CDR3 plus reference TRBV9 and TRBJ2-5, the full variable domain is DSGVTQTPKHLITATGQRVTLRCSPRSGDLSVYWYQQSLDQGLQFLIQYYNGEERAKGNILERFSAQQFPDLHSELNLSSLELGDSALYFCASSVASGRQETQYFGPGTRLLVL.

This chain links TRBV9 with TRBJ2-1; D perhaps matches TRBD1 (6 bases). The germline CDR1 and CDR2 sequences are SGDLS and YYNGEE. The CDR3 is 13 amino acids. Trimming shortened V by 0 bases and J by 7 bases, and 8 bases separated the two germline ends. The CDR3 region is CASSVGGRNEQFF. The CDR3 nucleotides are TGTGCCAGCAGCGTAGGGGGGCGGAATGAGCAGTTCTTC.

The V and J genes are TRBV6-5 and TRBJ2-7; possibly TRBD1 for D (5 bases). The V gene's germline CDR1 is MNHEY and CDR2 SVGAGI. Between the trimmed V and J ends, which lost 2 bases and 6 bases, there was a span of 14 bases. This CDR3 has 14 amino acids. CDR3 in amino acids: CASSYIAGFGEQYF. The CDR3 DNA sequence: TGTGCCAGCAGTTACATAGCAGGGTTCGGCGAGCAGTACTTC.

The V call is TRBV5-8, the J call TRBJ2-7, with 7 bases aligning to TRBD2. J gave up 3 bases and V 0 bases, and 6 bases lay outside the gene matches. The germline CDR1 and CDR2 sequences are SGHTS and YDEGEE. This CDR3 has 15 amino acids. For the CDR3, the DNA is TGTGCCAGCAGCTTGGAGGACGGGAGGTTCTACGAGCAGTACTTC. Protein product: CASSLEDGRFYEQYF.

The V gene is TRBV18, the J gene TRBJ1-4, with TRBD1 identical over 9 bases. Per the germline V gene, CDR1 is KGHSH and CDR2 is LQKENI. The CDR3 extends over 16 amino acids. J gave up 3 bases and V 3 bases, and 5 bases lay outside the gene matches. CDR3 residues: CASSPTGGESNEKLFF. As DNA, the CDR3 is TGTGCCAGCTCACCTACAGGGGGCGAGTCTAATGAAAAACTGTTTTTT.

CDR3 sequence: CASSVTSSSYNEQFF. The CDR3, as DNA: TGTGCCAGTTCCGTGACTAGCAGCTCCTACAATGAGCAGTTCTTC. The V gene is TRBV6-1, the J gene TRBJ2-1; 7 nucleotides align to TRBD2. Germline V lookup: CDR1 MNHNS, CDR2 SASEGT. Unmatched junction bases numbered 8, after V lost 9 bases and J lost 0 bases. The CDR3 extends over 15 amino acids.

The V call is TRBV25-1, the J call TRBJ2-2, with 10 positions matching TRBD2. CDR3 length: 17 amino acids. V lost 3 bases, J lost 4 bases, and 8 bases stayed unmatched. Germline CDR1 MGHDK, CDR2 SYGVNS. The CDR3 spells CASSDRVLAGLTGELFF. CDR3 nucleotides: TGTGCCAGCAGTGATCGGGTACTAGCGGGACTCACCGGGGAGCTGTTTTTT. Combining the CDR3 with reference TRBV25-1 and TRBJ2-2 gives the whole variable domain EADIYQTPRYLVIGTGKKITLECSQTMGHDKMYWYQQDPGMELHLIHYSYGVNSTEKGDLSSESTVSRIRTEHFPLTLESARPSHTSQYLCASSDRVLAGLTGELFFGEGSRLTVL.

The chain recombines TRBV6-5 with TRBJ1-2; 7 bases align to TRBD1. V lost 5 bases to trimming and J lost 5 bases; unmatched junction nucleotides: 5. The CDR3 loop spans 13 amino acids. Germline V lookup: CDR1 MNHEY, CDR2 SVGAGI. CDR3 sequence: CASSTGQDYGYTF. The CDR3 nucleotides are TGTGCCAGCAGTACAGGACAGGATTATGGCTACACCTTC.

The rearrangement links TRBV11-3 to TRBJ2-5; no reliable D call. The V end was cut by 3 bases, the J end by 4 bases, with 9 bases between. This CDR3 has 13 residues. CDR1 and CDR2 from the germline V gene are SGHNT and YENEEA. The CDR3 sequence: CASSFLPRETQYF. The DNA for the CDR3 is TGTGCCAGCAGCTTTTTACCCAGAGAGACCCAGTACTTC.

J is TRBJ2-1 and V is TRBV27; possible D gene TRBD1, 5 bases. The V and J ends lost 4 bases and 1 base respectively, with 8 bases between them. This CDR3 spans 14 amino acids. Germline V gene data show CDR1 as MNHEY and CDR2 as SMNVEV (reference sequence). In DNA, the CDR3 is TGTGCCAGCAGTTCAGGGCGGTCCTACAATGAGCAGTTCTTC. This sequence encodes CASSSGRSYNEQFF.

This clone was picked up one time. The rearrangement links TRBV9 to TRBJ2-4, with TRBD1 matching over 9 bases. V shed 5 bases, J shed 8 bases, and the junction held 8 bases outside the gene matches. The CDR3 is made up of 14 amino acids. Germline loops: CDR1 SGDLS, CDR2 YYNGEE. CDR3 amino acids: CASSEPGQGDIQYF. CDR3 DNA sequence: TGTGCCAGCAGTGAACCGGGACAGGGTGACATTCAGTACTTC.

The chain carries TRBV4-2 and TRBJ2-6, with TRBD1 matching over 7 bases. The CDR3 is 18 residues long. Germline V gives CDR1 LGHNA, CDR2 YNFKEQ. The V segment lost 3 bases and the J segment 2 bases; nucleotides outside the gene matches: 10. The CDR3 nucleotides are TGTGCCAGCAGCCAGATAGGACAGGCAAGGCCTGGGGCCAACGTCCTGACTTTC. Protein: CASSQIGQARPGANVLTF.

The V and J genes are TRBV5-1 and TRBJ2-6; perhaps TRBD1 as D (6 bases). This CDR3 has 16 residues. The germline V gene has CDR1 SGHRS and CDR2 YFSETQ. Trimming took off 0 bases at V and 4 bases at J, with 11 bases between the two ends. The CDR3, as DNA: TGCGCCAGCAGCTTGGCACAGGGCTTGGGGGCCAACGTCCTGACTTTC. Protein: CASSLAQGLGANVLTF. The variable domain in full, with the rest retrieved from reference TRBV5-1 and TRBJ2-6, is KAGVTQTPRYLIKTRGQQVTLSCSPISGHRSVSWYQQTPGQGLQFLFEYFSETQRNKGNFPGRFSGRQFSNSRSEMNVSTLELGDSALYLCASSLAQGLGANVLTFGAGSRLTVL.

V is TRBV29-1 and J is TRBJ1-2; perhaps TRBD1 as D (5 bases). The CDR3 loop spans 12 amino acids. Trimming took off 8 bases at V and 1 base at J, with 11 bases between the two ends. The germline V gene has CDR1 SQVTM and CDR2 ANQGSEA. Here the CDR3 reads CSSTGVNYGYTF. The CDR3 coding sequence is TGCAGCTCCACGGGGGTTAACTATGGCTACACCTTC.

The CDR3: CASSSGQGNTEAFF. The CDR3 DNA sequence: TGTGCCAGCAGCTCGGGACAGGGGAACACTGAAGCTTTCTTT. The genes are TRBV6-5 and TRBJ1-1; 9 nucleotides agree with TRBD1. Germline V CDR1 and CDR2: MNHEY, SVGAGI. This CDR3 region has 14 residues. With 6 bases clipped from V and 1 base from J, the junction kept 3 bases outside the gene matches.

The gene calls are TRBV27 and TRBJ1-2; TRBD1 is a possible D gene (5 bases). This CDR3 has 12 residues. With 6 bases removed from V and 2 bases from J, the gap between germline ends came to 7 bases. CDR1 and CDR2 (germline): MNHEY, SMNVEV (reference sequence). CDR3 bases: TGTGCCAGCAGACAGGCAAACTATGGCTACACCTTC. Translation: CASRQANYGYTF.

The genes are TRBV6-4 and TRBJ2-1; 7 bases fit TRBD1. Trimming at V came to 7 bases and at J to 4 bases, leaving 16 bases not matched to a gene. CDR1 and CDR2 (germline): MRHNA, SNTAGT. The CDR3 runs to 17 residues. DNA of the CDR3: TGTGCCAGCACCCAAGACAGGGAAGGTACGACTTACAATGAGCAGTTCTTC. The encoded protein is CASTQDREGTTYNEQFF.

V usage is TRBV7-8 and J usage is TRBJ2-7; TRBD2 agrees at 10 bases. CDR1 and CDR2 from the germline V gene are SGHVS and FQNEAQ. With V trimmed by 6 bases and J by 4 bases, 6 bases remained unmatched. The CDR3 runs 14 residues. In nucleotides, the CDR3 is TGTGCCAGCAGTAAGAGGACTAGCGGTTACGAGCAGTACTTC. Protein: CASSKRTSGYEQYF. Supplemented by reference TRBV7-8 and TRBJ2-7, the full variable domain reads GAGVSQSPRYKVAKRGQDVALRCDPISGHVSLFWYQQALGQGPEFLTYFQNEAQLDKSGLPSDRFFAERPEGSVSTLKIQRTQQEDSAVYLCASSKRTSGYEQYFGPGTRLTVT.

V and J are TRBV2 and TRBJ2-6; tentative D call: TRBD1 (7 bases). The V and J ends lost 8 bases and 0 bases respectively, with 14 bases between them. Germline V gene sequence: CDR1 SNHLY, CDR2 FYNNEI. The CDR3 spans 16 residues. CDR3 protein: CASGDREASGANVLTF. The CDR3 region has the DNA TGTGCCAGCGGCGACAGGGAGGCCTCTGGGGCCAACGTCCTGACTTTC.

The chain uses TRBV6-6 and TRBJ2-5; tentative D call: TRBD1 (6 bases). V dropped 4 bases and J dropped 1 base, with 10 bases sitting between them. Per germline, CDR1 MNHNY and CDR2 SVGAGI (reference sequence). The length of the CDR3 is 14 residues. This chain's CDR3 is CASSLQDSQETQYF. CDR3 sequence (DNA): TGTGCCAGCAGTTTACAGGACAGCCAAGAGACCCAGTACTTC.

This rearrangement joins TRBV7-9 to TRBJ1-3, with D maybe TRBD1 (6 bases). The CDR3 totals 17 residues. V lost 0 bases, J lost 0 bases, and 12 bases lay in between. Germline values: CDR1 SEHNR, CDR2 FQNEAQ (reference sequence). The CDR3 is CASSLASTGRSGNTIYF. Written as DNA, the CDR3 is TGTGCCAGCAGCTTAGCGTCGACAGGCCGCTCTGGAAACACCATATATTTT.

The chain links TRBV5-6 to TRBJ2-3, with 14 bases identical to TRBD2. V was clipped by 4 bases and J by 2 bases; unmatched bases: 9. Germline CDR1 SGHDT, CDR2 YYEEEE. CDR3 size: 18 residues. The CDR3 reads CASSLGTSGRRLTDTQYF. CDR3 coding DNA: TGTGCCAGCAGCCTCGGGACTAGCGGGAGACGCCTCACAGATACGCAGTATTTT.

The chain carries TRBV7-2 and TRBJ2-1, with 7 bases aligning to TRBD2. The J segment lost 0 bases and the V segment lost 5 bases, leaving 10 bases of the junction unmatched. The CDR3 runs to 17 residues. Germline values: CDR1 SGHTA, CDR2 FQGNSA. CDR3 DNA: TGTGCCAGCAGCCCGCGACTAGCCCCTAGCTCCTACAATGAGCAGTTCTTC. Translation: CASSPRLAPSSYNEQFF.

The chain employs TRBV28 and TRBJ2-7; D is perhaps TRBD2 (6 bases). CDR3 length: 14 residues. Looked up from germline, CDR1 is MDHEN and CDR2 is SYDVKM. Trimming pared 6 bases from V and 0 bases from J, leaving 12 bases between. The CDR3 reads CASSRVGGSYEQYF. The CDR3 bases are TGTGCCAGCAGCCGAGTGGGGGGCTCCTACGAGCAGTACTTC.